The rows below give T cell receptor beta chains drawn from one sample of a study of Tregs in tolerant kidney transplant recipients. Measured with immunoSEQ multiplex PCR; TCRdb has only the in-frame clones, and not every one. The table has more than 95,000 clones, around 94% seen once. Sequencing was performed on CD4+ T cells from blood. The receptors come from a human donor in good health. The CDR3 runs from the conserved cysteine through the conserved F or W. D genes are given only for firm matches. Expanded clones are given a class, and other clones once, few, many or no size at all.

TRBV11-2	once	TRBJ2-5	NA	TGTGCCAGCAGCCCCCTCGAATGGTACCAAGAGACCCAGTACTTC	CASSPLEWYQETQYF
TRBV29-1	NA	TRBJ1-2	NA	TGCAGCGTAGTACAGTCTACTAACTATGGCTACACCTTC	CSVVQSTNYGYTF
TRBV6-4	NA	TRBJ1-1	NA	TGTGCCAGCAGTGACGGGTTCTTAGCTTTCTTT	CASSDGFLAFF
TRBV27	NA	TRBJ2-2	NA	TGTGCCAGCAGTTTAAAGGGAGGACTGGCCGGGGAGCTGTTTTTT	CASSLKGGLAGELFF
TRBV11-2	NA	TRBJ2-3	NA	TGTGCCAGCAGCCCAAAGTACTACTACGGGGATACGCAGTATTTT	CASSPKYYYGDTQYF
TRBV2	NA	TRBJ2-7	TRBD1	TGTGCCAGCCTCCGGGACAGCTCCTACGAGCAGTACTTC	CASLRDSSYEQYF
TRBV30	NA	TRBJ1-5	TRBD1	TGTGCCTGGTCAGCAGGGGGCTGGGTCAATCAGCCCCAGCATTTT	CAWSAGGWVNQPQHF
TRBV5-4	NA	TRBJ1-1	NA	TGTGCCAGCAGCCCCCCGGGACCGACTGAAGCTTTCTTT	CASSPPGPTEAFF
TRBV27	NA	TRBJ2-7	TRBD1	TGTGCCAGCAGACAAACCCGGGACAGGGCGCGTCATGGGTACGAGCAGTACTTC	CASRQTRDRARHGYEQYF
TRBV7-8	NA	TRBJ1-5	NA	TGTGCCAGCAGCTTAGATACCCAGCCCCAGCATTTT	CASSLDTQPQHF
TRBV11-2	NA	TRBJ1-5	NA	TGTGCCAGCAGCTTAGGGGTGCGGGGCAATCAGCCCCAGCATTTT	CASSLGVRGNQPQHF
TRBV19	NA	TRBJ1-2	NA	TGTGCCAGTAGTATTAGGGGAATTAACTATGGCTACACCTTC	CASSIRGINYGYTF
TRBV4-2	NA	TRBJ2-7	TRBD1	TGTGCCAGCAGCCAACACAGGGGGCCGGGACAGGCAGTTTACGAGCAGTACTTC	CASSQHRGPGQAVYEQYF
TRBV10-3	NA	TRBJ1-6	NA	TGTGCCATCAGTGATCAGGGCCAGGGGAGGTCACCCCTCCACTTT	CAISDQGQGRSPLHF
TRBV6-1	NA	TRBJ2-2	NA	TGTGCCAGCAGTGAAATTTGGTTTTTAGAAGGGACCGGGGAGCTGTTTTTT	CASSEIWFLEGTGELFF
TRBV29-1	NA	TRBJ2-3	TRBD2	TGTAGCGTTGTGTGGCTAGCGGAAAGCACAGATACGCAGTATTTT	CSVVWLAESTDTQYF
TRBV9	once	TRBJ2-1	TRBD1	TGTGCCAGCAGCGCCCATGCGGGACAGGGGGCAAGCAATGAGCAGTTCTTC	CASSAHAGQGASNEQFF
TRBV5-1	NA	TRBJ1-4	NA	TGCGCCAGCAGCCCCCAGCCGGGACGGATTAATGAAAAACTGTTTTTT	CASSPQPGRINEKLFF
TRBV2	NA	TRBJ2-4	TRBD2	TGTGCCAGCAGTGTTGGAGCGGGAGAGAATCGACTAGCCAAAAACATTCAGTACTTC	CASSVGAGENRLAKNIQYF
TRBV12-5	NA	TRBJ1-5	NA	TGTGCTAGTGGTTTGTTTCTCGGGGATCAGCCCCAGCATTTT	CASGLFLGDQPQHF
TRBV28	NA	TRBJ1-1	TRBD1	TGTGCCAGCAGTTTTACACTCCTCGGGACAGGATGGAACATGAACACTGAAGCTTTCTTT	CASSFTLLGTGWNMNTEAFF
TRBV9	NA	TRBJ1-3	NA	TGTGCCAGCAGCGTAGACAGCCTTTACTCTGGAAACACCATATATTTT	CASSVDSLYSGNTIYF
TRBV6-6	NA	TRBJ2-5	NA	TGTGCCAGCAGTTATGGGATAAACCAAGAGACCCAGTACTTC	CASSYGINQETQYF
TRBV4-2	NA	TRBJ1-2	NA	TGTGCCAGCACCTTAATCGGAACTAACTATGGCTACACCTTC	CASTLIGTNYGYTF
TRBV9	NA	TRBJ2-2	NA	TGTGCCAGCAGCGTAGAGAGGGGGGTTGACACCGGGGAGCTGTTTTTT	CASSVERGVDTGELFF
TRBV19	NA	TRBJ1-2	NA	TGTGCCAGTAGTATCGCGGGTACGGCCCGTGGCTACACCTTC	CASSIAGTARGYTF
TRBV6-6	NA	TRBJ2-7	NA	TGTGCCAGCAGTTCCCCATCCTACGAGCAGTACTTC	CASSSPSYEQYF
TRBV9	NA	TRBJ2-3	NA	TGTGCCAGCAGCCGTATAGGCCAGGGTTACACAGATACGCAGTATTTT	CASSRIGQGYTDTQYF
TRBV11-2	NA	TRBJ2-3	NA	TGTGCCAGCAGCTTCCCAGCCACCACAGATACGCAGTATTTT	CASSFPATTDTQYF
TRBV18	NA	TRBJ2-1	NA	TGTGCCAGCTCACCACCGAGCAGCGGATACTCCTACAATGAGCAGTTCTTC	CASSPPSSGYSYNEQFF
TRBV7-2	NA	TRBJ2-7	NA	TGTGCCAGCTTAAGGTTTACGGGAGAAGGCGAGCAGTACTTC	CASLRFTGEGEQYF
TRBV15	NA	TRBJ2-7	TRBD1	TGTGCCACCAGCCGGGACAGCTTCTACGAGCAGTACTTC	CATSRDSFYEQYF
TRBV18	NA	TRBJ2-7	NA	TGTGCCAGCTCACCGGGGACAACCCGCTACGAGCAGTACTTC	CASSPGTTRYEQYF
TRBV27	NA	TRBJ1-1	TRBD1	TGTGCCAGCAGTACCAACCCCCGCGACAGGGGGTTCACTGAAGCTTTCTTT	CASSTNPRDRGFTEAFF
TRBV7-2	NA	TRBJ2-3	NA	TGTGCCAGCAGCTTAGGGGGAGTCCACTCAGATACGCAGTATTTT	CASSLGGVHSDTQYF